These T cell receptor beta chains were read from a single sample in a study of HIV-infected patients and healthy controls. TCRdb redid the calling of the 5' RACE reads with MiXCR, one entry per CDR3 protein. The top ten hold roughly 6.8% of the sample, which has about 13,000 distinct CDR3 sequences, 9% to 10% seen once. The sample was blood. The receptor source for this set is an adult in good health. Both conserved end residues are part of each CDR3. A D gene is named only where the DNA matches it firmly. Size tells how often a clone was seen (once, few, many) or the class of an expanded clone, and some rows leave it out.

j_call: TRBJ2-3
d_call: TRBD2
clone_size: many
v_call: TRBV7-2
cdr3_nt: TGTGCCAGCAGCCAGACGAGACTAGCGGGGGACGCAGATACGCAGTATTTT
cdr3_aa: CASSQTRLAGDADTQYF

j_call: TRBJ2-4
d_call: TRBD1
clone_size: many
v_call: TRBV7-2
cdr3_nt: TGTGCCAGCAGCCCCGGGACAGTTAAAAACATTCAGTACTTC
cdr3_aa: CASSPGTVKNIQYF

j_call: TRBJ2-1
d_call: .
clone_size: medium-sized
v_call: TRBV20-1
cdr3_nt: TGCAGTGCCGGACGGGGGGCCTCCAATGAGCAGTTCTTC
cdr3_aa: CSAGRGASNEQFF

j_call: TRBJ1-5
d_call: .
clone_size: many
v_call: TRBV20-1
cdr3_nt: TGCAGTGCTAGAGATTGGGGGGTCATGAGCAATCAGCCCCAGCATTTT
cdr3_aa: CSARDWGVMSNQPQHF

j_call: TRBJ2-7
d_call: .
clone_size: few
v_call: TRBV29-1
cdr3_nt: TGCAGCGTTGGAGGGGGGAGGAGTAGCCCGAGCGAGCAGTACTTC
cdr3_aa: CSVGGGRSSPSEQYF

j_call: TRBJ2-2
d_call: .
clone_size: medium-sized
v_call: TRBV6-1
cdr3_nt: TGTGCCAGCAGTGAAGCGCTTACCGGGGAGCTGTTTTTT
cdr3_aa: CASSEALTGELFF

j_call: TRBJ1-2
d_call: TRBD1
clone_size: many
v_call: TRBV27
cdr3_nt: TGTGCCAGCAGTCCAATAACCGGGACAGGGGGCAGAGGCTACACCTTC
cdr3_aa: CASSPITGTGGRGYTF

j_call: TRBJ1-1
d_call: TRBD1
clone_size: many
v_call: TRBV18
cdr3_nt: TGTGCCAGCTCACATAACCCGGGACAGGGGGGTGAAGCTTTCTTT
cdr3_aa: CASSHNPGQGGEAFF

j_call: TRBJ1-2
d_call: TRBD1
clone_size: medium-sized
v_call: TRBV12-3/TRBV12-4
cdr3_nt: TGTGCCAGCAGAGAGGGACAGGGGGATGGCTACACCTTC
cdr3_aa: CASREGQGDGYTF

j_call: TRBJ1-1
d_call: TRBD1
clone_size: many
v_call: TRBV7-2
cdr3_nt: TGTGCCAGCAGAAACAGGGGAGGAGGCACTGAAGCTTTCTTT
cdr3_aa: CASRNRGGGTEAFF

j_call: TRBJ2-7
d_call: .
clone_size: .
v_call: TRBV7-5
cdr3_nt: .
cdr3_aa: CISVPEASKGLAGGNPFSYEQYF

j_call: TRBJ2-7
d_call: TRBD1
clone_size: medium-sized
v_call: TRBV4-3
cdr3_nt: TGCGCCAGCAGCCAAGATTCCACCAGACAGGGGGGCCTCGAGCAGTACTTC
cdr3_aa: CASSQDSTRQGGLEQYF

j_call: TRBJ2-1
d_call: .
clone_size: .
v_call: TRBV7-2
cdr3_nt: TGTGCCAGCAGCTTAGCCATGGGGCAGTTCTTC
cdr3_aa: CASSLAMGQFF

j_call: TRBJ2-3
d_call: TRBD2
clone_size: medium-sized
v_call: TRBV29-1
cdr3_nt: TGCAGCGTTGTAGGCTTTAGCGGGAGCCCCCCAGATACGCAGTATTTT
cdr3_aa: CSVVGFSGSPPDTQYF

j_call: TRBJ1-5
d_call: .
clone_size: medium-sized
v_call: TRBV20-1
cdr3_nt: TGCAGTGCTCCATACTCAGTGGGCAATCAGCCCCAGCATTTT
cdr3_aa: CSAPYSVGNQPQHF

j_call: TRBJ2-1
d_call: TRBD2
clone_size: medium-sized
v_call: TRBV28
cdr3_nt: TGTGCCAGCAGTTTATACGCTAGCGGGGGGCTAAATGAGCAGTTCTTC
cdr3_aa: CASSLYASGGLNEQFF

j_call: TRBJ2-5
d_call: TRBD2
clone_size: many
v_call: TRBV19
cdr3_nt: TGTGCCAGTAGTGCGGGAGGTTCTGAGACCCAGTACTTC
cdr3_aa: CASSAGGSETQYF

j_call: TRBJ2-3
d_call: TRBD2
clone_size: many
v_call: TRBV10-3
cdr3_nt: TGTGCCATCAGTGACCCGGGAGGGCCCGCCTGGCGCGCTCATACGCAGTATTTT
cdr3_aa: CAISDPGGPAWRAHTQYF

j_call: TRBJ1-2
d_call: TRBD1
clone_size: medium-sized
v_call: TRBV27
cdr3_nt: TGTGCCAGCAGACAGGGGGGCTATGGCTACACCTTC
cdr3_aa: CASRQGGYGYTF

j_call: TRBJ2-1
d_call: .
clone_size: medium-sized
v_call: TRBV29-1
cdr3_nt: TGCAGCGCCCCCGGGGACCCAACGCCCCATGAGCAGTTCTTC
cdr3_aa: CSAPGDPTPHEQFF

j_call: TRBJ2-7
d_call: .
clone_size: many
v_call: TRBV2
cdr3_nt: TGTGCCAGCAGTGCACTCGGGACTCTCGGCGAGCAGTACTTC
cdr3_aa: CASSALGTLGEQYF

j_call: TRBJ2-2
d_call: .
clone_size: many
v_call: TRBV6-1
cdr3_nt: TGTGCCAGCAGTCAACAGGGTGAGAGGACCGGGGAGCTGTTTTTT
cdr3_aa: CASSQQGERTGELFF

j_call: TRBJ2-7
d_call: .
clone_size: many
v_call: TRBV27
cdr3_nt: TGTGCCAGCAGTTCAGCCTCCGGGGGCGAGCAGTACTTC
cdr3_aa: CASSSASGGEQYF

j_call: TRBJ2-1
d_call: TRBD2
clone_size: many
v_call: TRBV14
cdr3_nt: TGTGCCAGCAGCCACGTAGCGGGAAGGAGAAATGAGCAGTTCTTC
cdr3_aa: CASSHVAGRRNEQFF

j_call: TRBJ1-2
d_call: .
clone_size: medium-sized
v_call: TRBV20-1
cdr3_nt: TGCAGCGTTAACCGGGATTCCTTC
cdr3_aa: CSVNRDSF

j_call: TRBJ1-5
d_call: .
clone_size: medium-sized
v_call: TRBV7-2
cdr3_nt: TGTGCCAGCAGCTTAACGTTACGGCAGGGAGAGGGCGATCAGCCCCAGCATTTT
cdr3_aa: CASSLTLRQGEGDQPQHF

j_call: TRBJ2-1
d_call: .
clone_size: .
v_call: TRBV18
cdr3_nt: TGTGCCAGCTCACCAAACAGGGGAGGGCTAGTGAATGAGCAGTTCTTC
cdr3_aa: CASSPNRGGLVNEQFF

j_call: TRBJ1-5
d_call: TRBD1
clone_size: medium-sized
v_call: TRBV7-2
cdr3_nt: TGTGCCAGCAGCGACAGGGTTGCTCAGCCCCAGCATTTT
cdr3_aa: CASSDRVAQPQHF

j_call: TRBJ2-1
d_call: TRBD2
clone_size: many
v_call: TRBV6-2/TRBV6-3
cdr3_nt: TGTGCCAGCAGTTACCCCCGGACTAGCCCCACAATTGAGCAGTTCTTC
cdr3_aa: CASSYPRTSPTIEQFF

j_call: TRBJ2-5
d_call: TRBD2
clone_size: few
v_call: TRBV11-2
cdr3_nt: TGTGCCAGCAGCATCGCCGGGACTAGAAATCAAGAGACCCAGTACTTC
cdr3_aa: CASSIAGTRNQETQYF

j_call: TRBJ2-2
d_call: .
clone_size: many
v_call: TRBV29-1
cdr3_nt: TGCAGCGTTGCCCTAAGTACAGGGTTTCTCGGGGAGCTGTTTTTT
cdr3_aa: CSVALSTGFLGELFF

j_call: TRBJ1-1
d_call: .
clone_size: many
v_call: TRBV18
cdr3_nt: TGTGCCAGCTCACCACTCCAAGGCGAAGCTTTCTTT
cdr3_aa: CASSPLQGEAFF

j_call: TRBJ1-3
d_call: .
clone_size: .
v_call: TRBV18
cdr3_nt: TGTGCCAGCTCACTTCGACGGGAGGGGGACACCATATATTTT
cdr3_aa: CASSLRREGDTIYF

j_call: TRBJ2-7
d_call: .
clone_size: many
v_call: TRBV20-1
cdr3_nt: TGCAGTGCTACCCCGGCCCGCAGGCCCAGCTCTTCCTACGAGCAGTACTTC
cdr3_aa: CSATPARRPSSSYEQYF

j_call: TRBJ1-5
d_call: TRBD1
clone_size: medium-sized
v_call: TRBV2
cdr3_nt: TGTGCCAGCAGGCCCCCGGGACAGGGTCTTAATCAGCCCCAGCATTTT
cdr3_aa: CASRPPGQGLNQPQHF

j_call: TRBJ2-1
d_call: TRBD2
clone_size: .
v_call: TRBV27
cdr3_nt: TGTGCCAGCAGTTTTTCCGGGAGGATCTACAATGAGCAGTTCTTC
cdr3_aa: CASSFSGRIYNEQFF

j_call: TRBJ2-7
d_call: .
clone_size: .
v_call: TRBV27
cdr3_nt: TGTGCCAGCAGTTTAAACAGGGACCACTACGAGCAGTACTTC
cdr3_aa: CASSLNRDHYEQYF

j_call: TRBJ2-7
d_call: .
clone_size: few
v_call: TRBV18
cdr3_nt: TGTGCCAGCTCATCGGAGGGGCGCGAGCAGTACTTC
cdr3_aa: CASSSEGREQYF

j_call: TRBJ2-4
d_call: .
clone_size: .
v_call: TRBV27
cdr3_nt: TGTGCCAGCAGTTCCTCCAAACAGGGAGCCAAAAACATTCAGTACTTC
cdr3_aa: CASSSSKQGAKNIQYF

j_call: TRBJ2-1
d_call: TRBD2
clone_size: .
v_call: TRBV30
cdr3_nt: TGTGCCTGGAACCCGACTAGCGATGAGCAGTTCTTC
cdr3_aa: CAWNPTSDEQFF

j_call: TRBJ2-1
d_call: TRBD2
clone_size: many
v_call: TRBV28
cdr3_nt: TGTGCCAGCAGACCCTATAGCGGGGGGTCCTACAATGAGCAGTTCTTC
cdr3_aa: CASRPYSGGSYNEQFF

j_call: TRBJ2-2
d_call: .
clone_size: many
v_call: TRBV19
cdr3_nt: TGTGCCAGTAGTTCTACGAACACCGGGGAGCTGTTTTTT
cdr3_aa: CASSSTNTGELFF

j_call: TRBJ2-6
d_call: .
clone_size: medium-sized
v_call: TRBV5-1
cdr3_nt: TGCGCCAGCAGCTTGGAGGTCTCTGGGGCCAACGTCCTGACTTTC
cdr3_aa: CASSLEVSGANVLTF

j_call: TRBJ1-1
d_call: .
clone_size: medium-sized
v_call: TRBV5-5
cdr3_nt: TGTGCCAGCAGCGCCTCGGGACAAATGATCCGGGCTTTCTTT
cdr3_aa: CASSASGQMIRAFF

j_call: TRBJ1-4
d_call: .
clone_size: many
v_call: TRBV18
cdr3_nt: TGTGCCAGCTCACCGATACAGGGCGTGGAGGAAAAACTGTTTTTT
cdr3_aa: CASSPIQGVEEKLFF

j_call: TRBJ2-3
d_call: TRBD2
clone_size: medium-sized
v_call: TRBV27
cdr3_nt: TGTGCCAGCAGTACCCTAGCGGCAGATACGCAGTATTTT
cdr3_aa: CASSTLAADTQYF

j_call: TRBJ2-7
d_call: .
clone_size: medium-sized
v_call: TRBV20-1
cdr3_nt: TGCAGTGCCACCCCGGGGTACGAGCAGTACTTC
cdr3_aa: CSATPGYEQYF

j_call: TRBJ2-7
d_call: TRBD2
clone_size: many
v_call: TRBV20-1
cdr3_nt: TGCAGTGCTACCCCCAGCGGGAGTCTCACCCAGGGATCCTACGAGCAGTACTTC
cdr3_aa: CSATPSGSLTQGSYEQYF

j_call: TRBJ1-4
d_call: .
clone_size: many
v_call: TRBV18
cdr3_nt: TGTGCCAGCTCACCGGGGATAACTAATGAAAAACTGTTTTTT
cdr3_aa: CASSPGITNEKLFF

j_call: TRBJ1-5
d_call: .
clone_size: medium-sized
v_call: TRBV24-1
cdr3_nt: TGTGCCACCAGTGAGGCCAAAGATCAGCCCCAGCATTTT
cdr3_aa: CATSEAKDQPQHF

j_call: TRBJ2-7
d_call: TRBD2
clone_size: many
v_call: TRBV7-2
cdr3_nt: TGTGCCAGCAGCTCCCCGGCTAGCGGCCACTACGAGCAGTACTTC
cdr3_aa: CASSSPASGHYEQYF

j_call: TRBJ2-3
d_call: TRBD2
clone_size: many
v_call: TRBV7-6
cdr3_nt: TGTGCCAGCAGCTTAGGGACTAGCGGTCCAGATACGCAGTATTTT
cdr3_aa: CASSLGTSGPDTQYF

j_call: TRBJ1-1
d_call: .
clone_size: .
v_call: TRBV19
cdr3_nt: TGTGCCAGTAGTATCTCCCTTCTCGGAGCTTTCTTT
cdr3_aa: CASSISLLGAFF

j_call: TRBJ1-1
d_call: .
clone_size: medium-sized
v_call: TRBV6-1
cdr3_nt: TGTGCCAGCAAGATACCCCGCCAAGGGAACACTGAAGCTTTCTTT
cdr3_aa: CASKIPRQGNTEAFF

j_call: TRBJ1-5
d_call: .
clone_size: many
v_call: TRBV2
cdr3_nt: TGTGCCAGCAGTGGGTCAGGCTCCCCTTTGAGTCAGCCCCAGCATTTT
cdr3_aa: CASSGSGSPLSQPQHF

j_call: TRBJ2-3
d_call: .
clone_size: many
v_call: TRBV6-2/TRBV6-3
cdr3_nt: TGTGCCAGCAGTTACGGTGGAGGGCCTGGATATACGCAGTATTTT
cdr3_aa: CASSYGGGPGYTQYF

j_call: TRBJ2-3
d_call: TRBD2
clone_size: .
v_call: TRBV7-2
cdr3_nt: TGTGCCAGCAGCTTAGTATTGAGCGGGAGGTCAGATACGCAGTATTTT
cdr3_aa: CASSLVLSGRSDTQYF

j_call: TRBJ2-7
d_call: .
clone_size: many
v_call: TRBV5-6
cdr3_nt: TGTGCCAGCAGCCCGGTCCTGGGGTGGAACCGCGAGCAGTACTTC
cdr3_aa: CASSPVLGWNREQYF

j_call: TRBJ1-1
d_call: .
clone_size: many
v_call: TRBV30
cdr3_nt: TGTGCCTGGAGCCGTGACGGAGGTGCTTTCTTT
cdr3_aa: CAWSRDGGAFF